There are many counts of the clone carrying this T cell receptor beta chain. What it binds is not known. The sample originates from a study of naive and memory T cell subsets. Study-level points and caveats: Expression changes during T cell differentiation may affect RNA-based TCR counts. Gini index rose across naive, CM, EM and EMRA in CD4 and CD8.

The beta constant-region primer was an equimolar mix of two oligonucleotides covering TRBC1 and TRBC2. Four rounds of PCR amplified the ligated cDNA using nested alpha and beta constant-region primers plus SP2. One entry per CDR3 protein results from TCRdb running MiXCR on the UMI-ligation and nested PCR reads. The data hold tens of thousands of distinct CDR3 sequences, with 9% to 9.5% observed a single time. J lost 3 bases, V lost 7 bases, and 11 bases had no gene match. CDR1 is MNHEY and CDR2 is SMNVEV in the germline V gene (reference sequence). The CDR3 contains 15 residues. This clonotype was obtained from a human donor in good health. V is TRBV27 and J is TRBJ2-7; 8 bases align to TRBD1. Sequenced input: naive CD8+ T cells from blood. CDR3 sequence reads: CASTLSAGGLYEQYF. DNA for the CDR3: TGTGCCAGCACTTTGAGCGCAGGGGGCCTCTACGAGCAGTACTTC.